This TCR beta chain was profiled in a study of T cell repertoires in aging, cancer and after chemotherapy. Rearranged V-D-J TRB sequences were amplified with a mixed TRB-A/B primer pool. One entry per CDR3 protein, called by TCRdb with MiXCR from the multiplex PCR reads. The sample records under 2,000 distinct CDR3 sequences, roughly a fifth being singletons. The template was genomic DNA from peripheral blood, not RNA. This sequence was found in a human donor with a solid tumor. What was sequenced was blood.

In DNA form, the CDR3 reads TGCAGTGCCAGCAATCCTACAACTAATGAAAAACTGTTTTTT. This translates into CSASNPTTNEKLFF. The V call is TRBV20-1, the J call TRBJ1-4; D gene unclear. The CDR3 runs to 14 residues. The germline V gene encodes CDR1 DFQATT and CDR2 SNEGSKA (reference sequence). V lost 6 bases and J 0 bases, leaving 11 bases between the germline ends.